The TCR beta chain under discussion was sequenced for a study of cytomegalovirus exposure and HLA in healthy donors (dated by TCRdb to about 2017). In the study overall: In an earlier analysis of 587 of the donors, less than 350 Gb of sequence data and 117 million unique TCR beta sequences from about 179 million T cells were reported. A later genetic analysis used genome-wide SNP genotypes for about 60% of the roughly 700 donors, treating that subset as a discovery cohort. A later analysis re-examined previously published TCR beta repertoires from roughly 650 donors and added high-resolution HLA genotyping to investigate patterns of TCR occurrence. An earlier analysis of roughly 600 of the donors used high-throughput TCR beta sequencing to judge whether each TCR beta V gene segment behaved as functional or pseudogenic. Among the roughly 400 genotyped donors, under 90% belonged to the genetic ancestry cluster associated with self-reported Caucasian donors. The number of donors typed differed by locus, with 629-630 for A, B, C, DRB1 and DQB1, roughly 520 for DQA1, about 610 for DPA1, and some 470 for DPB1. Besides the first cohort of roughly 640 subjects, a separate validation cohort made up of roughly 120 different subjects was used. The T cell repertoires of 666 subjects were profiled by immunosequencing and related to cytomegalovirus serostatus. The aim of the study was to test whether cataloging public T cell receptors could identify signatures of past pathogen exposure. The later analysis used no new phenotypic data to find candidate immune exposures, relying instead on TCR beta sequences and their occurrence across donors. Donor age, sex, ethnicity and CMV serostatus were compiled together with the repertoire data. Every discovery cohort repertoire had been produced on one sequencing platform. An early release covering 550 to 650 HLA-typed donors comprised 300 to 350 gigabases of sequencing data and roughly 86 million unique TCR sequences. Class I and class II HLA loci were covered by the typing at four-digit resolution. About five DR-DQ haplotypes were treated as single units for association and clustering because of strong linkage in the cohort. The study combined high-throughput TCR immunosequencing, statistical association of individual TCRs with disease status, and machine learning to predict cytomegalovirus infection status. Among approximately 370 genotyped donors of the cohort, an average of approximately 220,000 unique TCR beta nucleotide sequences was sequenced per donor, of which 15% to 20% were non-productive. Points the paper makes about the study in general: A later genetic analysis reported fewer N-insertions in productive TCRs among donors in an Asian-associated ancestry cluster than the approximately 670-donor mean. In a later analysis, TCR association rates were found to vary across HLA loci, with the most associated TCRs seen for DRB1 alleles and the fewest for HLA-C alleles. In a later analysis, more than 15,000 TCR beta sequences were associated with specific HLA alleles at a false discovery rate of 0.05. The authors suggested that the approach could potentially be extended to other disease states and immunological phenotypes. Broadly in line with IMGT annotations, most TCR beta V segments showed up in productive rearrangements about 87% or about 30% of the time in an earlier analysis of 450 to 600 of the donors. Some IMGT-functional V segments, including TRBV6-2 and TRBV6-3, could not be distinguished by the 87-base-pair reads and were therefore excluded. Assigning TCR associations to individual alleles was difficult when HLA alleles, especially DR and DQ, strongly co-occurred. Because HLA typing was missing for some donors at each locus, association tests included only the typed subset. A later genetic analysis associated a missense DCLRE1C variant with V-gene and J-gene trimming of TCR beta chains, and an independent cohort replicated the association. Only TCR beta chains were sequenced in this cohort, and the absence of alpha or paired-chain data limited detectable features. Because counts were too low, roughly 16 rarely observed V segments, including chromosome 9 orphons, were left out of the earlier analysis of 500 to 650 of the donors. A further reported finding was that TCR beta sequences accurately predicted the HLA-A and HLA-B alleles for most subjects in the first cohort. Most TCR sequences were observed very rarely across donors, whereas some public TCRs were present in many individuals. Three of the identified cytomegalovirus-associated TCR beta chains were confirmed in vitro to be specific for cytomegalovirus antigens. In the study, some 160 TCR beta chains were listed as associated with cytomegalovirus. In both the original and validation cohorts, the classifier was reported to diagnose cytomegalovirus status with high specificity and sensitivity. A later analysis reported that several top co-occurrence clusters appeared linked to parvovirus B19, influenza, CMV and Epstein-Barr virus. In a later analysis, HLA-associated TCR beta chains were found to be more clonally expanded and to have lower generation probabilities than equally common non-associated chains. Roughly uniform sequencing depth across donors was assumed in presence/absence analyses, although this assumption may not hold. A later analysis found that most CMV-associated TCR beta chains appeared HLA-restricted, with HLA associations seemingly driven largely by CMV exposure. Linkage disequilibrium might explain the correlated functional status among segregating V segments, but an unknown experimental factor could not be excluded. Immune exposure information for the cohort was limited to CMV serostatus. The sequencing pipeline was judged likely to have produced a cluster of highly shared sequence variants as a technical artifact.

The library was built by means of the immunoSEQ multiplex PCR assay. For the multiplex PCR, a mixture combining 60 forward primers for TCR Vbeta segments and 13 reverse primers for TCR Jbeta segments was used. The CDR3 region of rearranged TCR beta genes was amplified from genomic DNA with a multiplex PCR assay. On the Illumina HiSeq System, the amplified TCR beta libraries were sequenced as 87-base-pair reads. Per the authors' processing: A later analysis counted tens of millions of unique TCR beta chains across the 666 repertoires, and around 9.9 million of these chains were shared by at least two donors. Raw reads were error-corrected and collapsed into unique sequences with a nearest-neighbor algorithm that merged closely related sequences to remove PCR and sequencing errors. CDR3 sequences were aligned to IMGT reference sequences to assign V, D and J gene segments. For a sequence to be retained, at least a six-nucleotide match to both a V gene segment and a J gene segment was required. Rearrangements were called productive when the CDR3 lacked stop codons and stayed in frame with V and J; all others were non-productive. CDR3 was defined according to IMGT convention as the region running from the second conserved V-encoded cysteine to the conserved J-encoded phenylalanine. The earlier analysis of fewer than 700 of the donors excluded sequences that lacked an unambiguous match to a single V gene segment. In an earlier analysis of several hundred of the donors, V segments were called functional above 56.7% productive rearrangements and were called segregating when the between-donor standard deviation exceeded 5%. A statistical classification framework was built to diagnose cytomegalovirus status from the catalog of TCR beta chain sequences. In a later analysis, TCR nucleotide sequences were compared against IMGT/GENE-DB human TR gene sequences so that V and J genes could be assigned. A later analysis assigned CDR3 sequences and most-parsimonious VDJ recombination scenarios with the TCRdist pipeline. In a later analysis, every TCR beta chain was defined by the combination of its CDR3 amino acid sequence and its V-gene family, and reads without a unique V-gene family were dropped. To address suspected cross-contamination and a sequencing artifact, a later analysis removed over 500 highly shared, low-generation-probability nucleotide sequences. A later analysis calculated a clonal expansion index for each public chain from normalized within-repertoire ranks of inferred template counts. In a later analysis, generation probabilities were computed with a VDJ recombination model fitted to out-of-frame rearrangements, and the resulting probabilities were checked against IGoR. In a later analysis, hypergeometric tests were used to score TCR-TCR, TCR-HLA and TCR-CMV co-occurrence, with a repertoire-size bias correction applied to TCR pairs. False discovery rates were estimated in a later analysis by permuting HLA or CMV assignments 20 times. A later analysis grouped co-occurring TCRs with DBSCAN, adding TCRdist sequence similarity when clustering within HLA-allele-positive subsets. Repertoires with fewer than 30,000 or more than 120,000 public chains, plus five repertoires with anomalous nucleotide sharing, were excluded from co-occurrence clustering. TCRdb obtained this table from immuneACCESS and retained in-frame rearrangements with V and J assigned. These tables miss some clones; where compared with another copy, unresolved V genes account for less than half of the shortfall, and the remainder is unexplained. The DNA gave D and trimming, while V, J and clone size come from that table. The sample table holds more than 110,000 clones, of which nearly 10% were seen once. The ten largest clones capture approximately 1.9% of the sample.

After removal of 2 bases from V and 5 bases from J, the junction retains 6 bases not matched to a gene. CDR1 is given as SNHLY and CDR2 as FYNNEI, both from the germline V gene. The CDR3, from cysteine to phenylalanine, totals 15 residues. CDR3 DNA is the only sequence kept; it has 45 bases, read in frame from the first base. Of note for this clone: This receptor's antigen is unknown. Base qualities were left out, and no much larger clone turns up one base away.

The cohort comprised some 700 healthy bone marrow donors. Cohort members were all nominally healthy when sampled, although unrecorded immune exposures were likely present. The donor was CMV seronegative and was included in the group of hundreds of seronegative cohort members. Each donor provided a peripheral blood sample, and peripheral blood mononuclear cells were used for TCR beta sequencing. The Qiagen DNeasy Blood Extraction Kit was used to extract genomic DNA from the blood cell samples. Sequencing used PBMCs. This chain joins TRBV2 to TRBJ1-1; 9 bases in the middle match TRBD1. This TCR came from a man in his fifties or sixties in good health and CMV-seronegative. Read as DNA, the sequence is TGTGCCAGCAGTGAACCACAGGGGGCATTTACTGAAGCTTTCTTT. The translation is CASSEPQGAFTEAFF.